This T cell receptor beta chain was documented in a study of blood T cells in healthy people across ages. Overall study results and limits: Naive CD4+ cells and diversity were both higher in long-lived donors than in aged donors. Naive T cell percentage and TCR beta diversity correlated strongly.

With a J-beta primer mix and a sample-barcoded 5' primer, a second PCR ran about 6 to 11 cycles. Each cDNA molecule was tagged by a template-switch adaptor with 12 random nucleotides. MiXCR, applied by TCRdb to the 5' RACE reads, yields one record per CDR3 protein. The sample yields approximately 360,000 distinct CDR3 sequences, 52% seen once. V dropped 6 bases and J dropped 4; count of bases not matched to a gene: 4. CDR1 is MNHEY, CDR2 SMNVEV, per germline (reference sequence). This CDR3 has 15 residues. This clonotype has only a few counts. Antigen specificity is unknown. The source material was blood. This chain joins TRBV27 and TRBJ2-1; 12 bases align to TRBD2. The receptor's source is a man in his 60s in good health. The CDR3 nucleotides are TGTGCCAGCAGGACTAGCGGGAGCCCATACAATGAGCAGTTCTTC. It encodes CASRTSGSPYNEQFF.